This TCR beta chain came from a study of Graves' ophthalmopathy and Graves' hyperthyroidism. This CDR3 has 20 amino acids. With V trimmed by 0 bases and J by 2 bases, 19 bases remained unmatched. Per the germline V gene, CDR1 is SQVTM and CDR2 is ANQGSEA. Investigators amplified TCR beta CDR3 regions from RNA transcripts. The first round was an RT-PCR with HTBI primers, and the second round was a multiplex PCR. TCRdb itself ran the multiplex PCR reads through MiXCR, one entry per CDR3 protein. The sample shows about 420,000 distinct CDR3 sequences, roughly 21% of them seen only once. The V gene is TRBV29-1, the J gene TRBJ1-2, with 9 nucleotides matching TRBD1. The sample taken for sequencing was peripheral blood. This receptor was identified in a woman aged 18 to 35 with stable Graves' hyperthyroidism. The CDR3 loop is CSVEDGLLQGAQQGNYGYTF. CDR3 coding DNA: TGCAGCGTTGAAGATGGCCTGTTACAGGGGGCGCAACAGGGGAACTATGGCTACACCTTC.